The 19 T cell receptor beta chains below come from one sample, sequenced in a study of cytomegalovirus exposure and HLA in healthy donors. 13 Jbeta primers and 60 Vbeta primers were used for the PCR. Here immunoSEQ multiplex PCR was the method, and the copy in TCRdb shows in-frame clones only, minus some. Of about 76,000 clones listed, more than 55% were seen once; the top ten hold roughly 4.9%. Material: PBMCs. The receptors were sampled from a man between 60 and 75 years old in good health and CMV-seropositive.

This chain joins TRBV5-1 and TRBJ2-7, with 7 bases fitting TRBD2. This CDR3 contains 14 residues. V was clipped by 2 bases and J by 2 bases; unmatched bases: 4. Germline lookup yields CDR1 SGHRS and CDR2 YFSETQ. The CDR3 loop reads CASSFDRGAYEQYF. CDR3 sequence (DNA): TGCGCCAGCAGCTTCGACCGGGGGGCCTACGAGCAGTACTTC.

The chain uses TRBV7-3 and TRBJ1-1; possibly TRBD1 for D (5 bases). In germline, CDR1 is SGHTA, CDR2 FQGTGA. Trimming stripped 4 bases from V and 5 bases from J, with 20 bases between. The CDR3 sequence is 16 residues long. The CDR3 is CASSSRPGLLPTEAFF. The CDR3, as DNA: TGTGCCAGCAGCTCACGGCCGGGACTCCTCCCAACTGAAGCTTTCTTT.

The V and J genes are TRBV9 and TRBJ2-7; D ambiguous. Germline values: CDR1 SGDLS, CDR2 YYNGEE. V lost 4 bases and J 2 bases, leaving 13 bases between the germline ends. This CDR3 comprises 14 residues. CDR3 in amino acids: CASSPGRTPYEQYF. For the CDR3, the DNA is TGTGCCAGCAGCCCTGGCAGAACCCCCTACGAGCAGTACTTC.

This clone was counted between two and nine times. The chain has TRBV27 and TRBJ1-6, with 7 bases lining up with TRBD1. Germline CDR1 is MNHEY and CDR2 is SMNVEV (reference sequence). Germline trimming cut 2 bases from V and 9 bases from J; bases unmatched to any gene: 13. CDR3 length: 17 residues. Here the CDR3 DNA reads TGTGCCAGCAGTTTACCCCCTAGGACAGGTCTCTTTTCACCCCTCCACTTT. Protein sequence: CASSLPPRTGLFSPLHF.

This clone was seen more than once but under ten times. The chain recombines TRBV5-4 with TRBJ1-2, with D hard to call. CDR1 SGHNT and CDR2 YYREEE come from the germline V gene (reference sequence). This CDR3 is built from 13 residues. Trimming cost V 7 bases and J 7 bases, with 17 bases left between them. In DNA, the CDR3 is TGTGCCAGCTACGAATTAGAGGTTGGTGGCTACACCTTC. Amino acid sequence: CASYELEVGGYTF.

The rearrangement joins TRBV29-1 to TRBJ2-7; 12 bases fit TRBD1. J lost 2 bases, V lost 4 bases, and 18 bases had no gene match. The CDR3 has 19 amino acids. Germline loops: CDR1 SQVTM, CDR2 ANQGSEA. DNA of the CDR3: TGCAGCGTTGCCATCATGGGGACAGGGGGCAATCTTCGAGCCTACGAGCAGTACTTC. Amino acid sequence: CSVAIMGTGGNLRAYEQYF.

The chain has TRBV6-1 and TRBJ1-5, with D perhaps TRBD1 (5 bases). The V and J ends lost 8 bases and 2 bases respectively, with 13 bases between them. The CDR3 is made up of 14 amino acids. Germline V gene data show CDR1 as MNHNS and CDR2 as SASEGT. CDR3: CASEPGSGNQPQHF. The CDR3 DNA reads TGTGCCAGCGAGCCAGGGTCTGGCAATCAGCCCCAGCATTTT.

The J gene is TRBJ2-7, the V gene TRBV5-1; D may be TRBD2 (6 bases). V lost 4 bases and J 2 bases, leaving 10 bases between the germline ends. The CDR3 runs to 13 residues. In germline, CDR1 is SGHRS, CDR2 YFSETQ. This CDR3 reads CASSHPGAYEQYF. As DNA, the CDR3 is TGCGCCAGCAGCCACCCGGGGGCCTACGAGCAGTACTTC.

The V and J genes are TRBV4-2 and TRBJ1-1; D gene unclear. The length of the CDR3 is 14 residues. CDR1 is LGHNA, CDR2 YNFKEQ, per germline. V lost 3 bases and J lost 4, with 12 bases in between. The CDR3 DNA is TGTGCCAGCAGCCAGAATCACGGGAGCACTGAAGCTTTCTTT. It is translated as CASSQNHGSTEAFF.

The chain joins TRBV5-1 to TRBJ1-2, with D hard to call. The CDR3 spans 13 residues. Germline V gives CDR1 SGHRS, CDR2 YFSETQ. V was pared by 0 bases and J by 4 bases, with 7 bases between. The CDR3: CASSLESGYGYTF. The DNA for the CDR3 is TGCGCCAGCAGCTTGGAATCCGGCTATGGCTACACCTTC.

This clone was observed a handful of times. The rearrangement uses TRBV6-1 and TRBJ2-7; 10 positions agree with TRBD1. The CDR3 is 15 amino acids. With 5 bases clipped from V and 1 base from J, the junction kept 5 bases outside the gene matches. Germline CDR1 reads MNHNS; CDR2 reads SASEGT. In nucleotides, the CDR3 is TGTGCCAGCAGTAAGGTGGGACAGGGGTCCTACGAGCAGTACTTC. Translating gives CASSKVGQGSYEQYF.

The chain carries TRBV11-3 and TRBJ2-7; TRBD1 agrees at 10 bases. The germline gives CDR1 SGHNT, CDR2 YENEEA. The CDR3 sequence is 17 residues long. The junction had 11 bases not matched to a gene; V was cut back by 1 base and J by 5 bases. This CDR3 is CASSLGVGQGELDEQYF. The CDR3 nucleotides are TGTGCCAGCAGCTTAGGCGTCGGACAGGGGGAACTGGACGAGCAGTACTTC.

The V call is TRBV7-2, the J call TRBJ2-7, with 7 nucleotides matching TRBD1. V was clipped by 1 base and J by 3 bases; unmatched bases: 6. The germline V gene encodes CDR1 SGHTA and CDR2 FQGNSA. This CDR3 contains 15 residues. CDR3 nucleotides: TGTGCCAGCAGCTTAGACTACAGGGGCCTCTACGAGCAGTACTTC. Translation: CASSLDYRGLYEQYF. Complete variable domain (other parts from reference TRBV7-2 and TRBJ2-7): GAGVSQSPSNKVTEKGKDVELRCDPISGHTALYWYRQSLGQGLEFLIYFQGNSAPDKSGLPSDRFSAERTGGSVSTLTIQRTQQEDSAVYLCASSLDYRGLYEQYFGPGTRLTVT.

The chain uses TRBV7-9 and TRBJ2-5, with 7 positions matching TRBD1. This CDR3 contains 15 residues. V dropped 5 bases and J dropped 1; count of bases not matched to a gene: 7. CDR1 and CDR2 from the germline V gene are SEHNR and FQNEAQ (reference sequence). As DNA, the CDR3 is TGTGCCAGCAGCCGATTGACAGGGTCCCAAGAGACCCAGTACTTC. This gives the protein CASSRLTGSQETQYF.

V and J are TRBV2 and TRBJ2-1; D not resolved. Germline V lookup: CDR1 SNHLY, CDR2 FYNNEI. V was trimmed by 7 bases and J by 5 bases, leaving 9 bases between them. The CDR3 is 12 amino acids. The CDR3 DNA sequence: TGTGCCAGCACCTTAATTGACAATGAGCAGTTCTTC. Protein: CASTLIDNEQFF.

The rearrangement joins TRBV12-2 to TRBJ1-1; the D call of TRBD1 is as the table states it, not checked on the DNA. TRBV12-2 is designated a pseudogene. CDR3 length equals 17 residues. CDR3 DNA: TGTGCAAGTCGCTTAGTGGGACAGGGGAAAAGTTACACTGAAGCTTTCTTT. Amino acid sequence: CASRLVGQGKSYTEAFF.

The rearrangement joins TRBV28 to TRBJ2-7; 7 bases line up with TRBD2. The CDR3 has 12 amino acids. V shed 8 bases and J 2 bases; nucleotides not matched to a gene: 3. CDR1 MDHEN and CDR2 SYDVKM come from the germline V gene. The chain's CDR3 is CASGAGAYEQYF. In nucleotides, the CDR3 is TGTGCCAGCGGCGCGGGGGCCTACGAGCAGTACTTC.

V gene TRBV6-1 combines with J gene TRBJ2-7; D perhaps matches TRBD2 (7 bases). The V gene lost 2 bases and the J gene lost 4 bases, with 12 bases spanning the gap. CDR1 and CDR2 from the germline V gene are MNHNS and SASEGT. The CDR3 runs 14 residues. For the CDR3, the DNA is TGTGCCAGCAGTGAAAGGGGGGGCGGGTACGAGCAGTACTTC. This codes for CASSERGGGYEQYF.

The chain has TRBV14 and TRBJ2-7; a weak D match, TRBD2 (6 bases). The CDR3 covers 16 residues. Per the germline V gene, CDR1 is SGHDN and CDR2 is FVKESK. The V end lost 0 bases, the J end lost 4 bases, and 16 bases lay between the germline ends. CDR3 in amino acids: CASSQDDGRLGYEQYF. For the CDR3, the DNA is TGTGCCAGCAGCCAAGATGATGGGAGGTTGGGGTACGAGCAGTACTTC.